This entry lists 28 T cell receptor beta chains sequenced from one sample in a study of identical twins. Each CDR3 protein gets one entry after TCRdb re-called the 5' RACE reads with MiXCR. In the table there are hundreds of thousands of distinct CDR3 sequences, roughly 7.1% of which are singletons. The sample was also linked to a second study, of yellow fever vaccine responses in identical twins.

The specimen was PBMCs. These receptors came from a woman aged 18-29 years in good health.

In this sample, this clonotype turned up many times. The chain is built from TRBV12-3 or TRBV12-4 and TRBJ2-7, with D unresolved. Trimming took off 5 bases at V and 3 bases at J, with 14 bases between the two ends. This CDR3 spans 14 amino acids. As DNA, the CDR3 is TGTGCCAGCAGTAATCCAGGACCATACTACGAGCAGTACTTC. As protein: CASSNPGPYYEQYF.

This clonotype was found a few times. V usage is TRBV20-1 and J usage is TRBJ2-7, with 12 positions matching TRBD1. This CDR3 is built from 17 residues. Trimming removed 4 bases from V and 1 base from J; junction bases left unmatched: 11. Germline-derived CDR1 and CDR2 are DFQATT and SNEGSKA (reference sequence). The CDR3 bases are TGCAGTGCTACAAGGGGCGGGACAGGGGGCCTATCCTACGAGCAGTACTTC. It translates to CSATRGGTGGLSYEQYF.

This clonotype was seen a few times. The genes are TRBV28 and TRBJ1-4; D is unresolved. The ends were cut back, 4 bases at V and 13 bases at J, with 19 bases in the middle. Germline V gene data show CDR1 as MDHEN and CDR2 as SYDVKM. The CDR3 loop spans 14 amino acids. The CDR3 DNA is TGTGCCAGCAGTTCACCTCCACCGGCGTTTAGACTGTTTTTT. It specifies CASSSPPPAFRLFF.

This clonotype was seen a handful of times. The rearrangement links TRBV28 to TRBJ2-5, with D perhaps TRBD2 (6 bases). CDR3 length: 18 residues. V shed 6 bases and J shed 2 bases, with 25 bases lying between them. The germline V gene has CDR1 MDHEN and CDR2 SYDVKM. CDR3 bases: TGTGCCAGCAGGCCTAGGGGCTGGAGGGCCCCGAAACAAGAGACCCAGTACTTC. Its translation: CASRPRGWRAPKQETQYF.

This clonotype was found a few times. The V gene is TRBV20-1, the J gene TRBJ2-2, with 12 bases identical to TRBD2. Per germline, CDR1 DFQATT and CDR2 SNEGSKA (reference sequence). Trimming at V came to 4 bases and at J to 5 bases, leaving 2 bases not matched to a gene. There are 14 residues in the CDR3. The CDR3 DNA reads TGCAGTGCTATCGGACTAGCGGGAACCGGGGAGCTGTTTTTT. Translation gives CSAIGLAGTGELFF.

This clonotype was observed at least ten times. The V gene is TRBV10-3, the J gene TRBJ2-3, with D perhaps matching TRBD1 (5 bases). This CDR3 comprises 12 residues. Looked up from germline, CDR1 is ENHRY and CDR2 is SYGVKD. Here the CDR3 DNA reads TGTGCTATAGGGGCAGCCACAGATACGCAGTATTTT. This gives the protein CAIGAATDTQYF.

In its sample, this clonotype was seen once. The J gene is TRBJ2-7, the V gene TRBV27; possibly TRBD2 for D (6 bases). Trimming left V 3 bases short and J 4 bases short, with 13 bases between. The CDR3 consists of 14 residues. Germline values: CDR1 MNHEY, CDR2 SMNVEV (reference sequence). This CDR3 reads CASSFRTTQYEQYF. CDR3 sequence (DNA): TGTGCCAGCAGTTTTAGGACTACCCAATACGAGCAGTACTTC.

V and J are TRBV5-1 and TRBJ2-5; 7 nucleotides line up with TRBD1. The CDR3 runs to 15 residues. Per the germline V gene, CDR1 is SGHRS and CDR2 is YFSETQ. Unmatched junction bases numbered 9, after V lost 3 bases and J lost 4 bases. CDR3 coding DNA: TGCGCCAGCAGCTCGGGACAGAGAATAGGAGAGACCCAGTACTTC. It yields the protein CASSSGQRIGETQYF.

This clonotype was counted ten times or more. The V gene is TRBV7-9, the J gene TRBJ2-3; 10 positions match TRBD2. From germline, CDR1 is SEHNR and CDR2 FQNEAQ (reference sequence). V lost 5 bases and J lost 2; bases outside the gene matches: 4. CDR3 length: 15 amino acids. CDR3 coding DNA: TGTGCCAGCAGCCCCGGGACTAGCGCCACAGATACGCAGTATTTT. Its protein product is CASSPGTSATDTQYF.

There are many counts of this clonotype. This rearrangement joins TRBV5-1 to TRBJ2-5; 8 bases are a match to TRBD1. Germline loops: CDR1 SGHRS, CDR2 YFSETQ. Trimming cost V 4 bases and J 4 bases; bases outside gene matches: 9. The CDR3 loop spans 15 amino acids. The CDR3 loop is CASSPDRGVGETQYF. CDR3 nucleotides: TGCGCCAGCAGCCCTGACAGGGGAGTTGGAGAGACCCAGTACTTC.

This clonotype appeared a few times. DNA of the CDR3: TGTGCCAGCAGCCCCGTAGGGGGGAAGGCCGGGGAGCTGTTTTTT. Translating it yields CASSPVGGKAGELFF. This sequence joins TRBV7-9 and TRBJ2-2; D is possibly TRBD1 or TRBD2 (6 bases each). V shed 5 bases and J shed 6 bases, with 16 bases lying between them. Germline values: CDR1 SEHNR, CDR2 FQNEAQ (reference sequence). This CDR3 region has 15 residues.

The chain recombines TRBV12-3 or TRBV12-4 with TRBJ2-7; possibly TRBD1 for D (5 bases). CDR3 length: 14 amino acids. Trimming removed 1 base from V and 3 bases from J, with 10 bases in between. The CDR3 DNA sequence: TGTGCCAGCAGTTTAGGAGACAGACACTACGAGCAGTACTTC. It is translated as CASSLGDRHYEQYF.

This clonotype was picked up many times. The chain carries TRBV24-1 and TRBJ2-1; 7 bases align to TRBD1. CDR1 and CDR2 (germline): KGHDR, SFDVKD. J lost 0 bases, V lost 4 bases, and 8 bases had no gene match. The CDR3 spans 17 residues. DNA of the CDR3: TGTGCCACCAGTGAAGACGACAGGGCAGGCTCCTACAATGAGCAGTTCTTC. This encodes CATSEDDRAGSYNEQFF.

In this sample, this clonotype turned up many times. The chain recombines TRBV27 with TRBJ2-1; 10 bases align to TRBD2. The CDR3 contains 18 residues. Germline CDR1 MNHEY, CDR2 SMNVEV (reference sequence). V was pared by 2 bases and J by 7 bases, with 14 bases of the junction left unmatched. The CDR3 DNA reads as TGTGCCAGCAGTTTAAGGGCTAGCGGGGGAACTAATAGGAATGAGCAGTTCTTC. This codes for CASSLRASGGTNRNEQFF.

This clonotype occurred a few times. V and J are TRBV5-1 and TRBJ2-7, with 8 bases fitting TRBD1. The CDR3 sequence is 16 residues long. Germline lookup yields CDR1 SGHRS and CDR2 YFSETQ. V shed 2 bases, J shed 3 bases, and the junction held 10 bases outside the gene matches. Written as DNA, the CDR3 is TGCGCCAGCAGCTTCTCCCAAGGACAGGGCTTCTACGAGCAGTACTTC. It codes for CASSFSQGQGFYEQYF. Using reference TRBV5-1 and TRBJ2-7 for the parts outside the CDR3, the full variable domain is KAGVTQTPRYLIKTRGQQVTLSCSPISGHRSVSWYQQTPGQGLQFLFEYFSETQRNKGNFPGRFSGRQFSNSRSEMNVSTLELGDSALYLCASSFSQGQGFYEQYFGPGTRLTVT.

This clonotype was counted many times. This CDR3 is CASSKAESGANVLTF. CDR3 bases: TGTGCCAGCAGCAAAGCTGAATCCGGGGCCAACGTCCTGACTTTC. The chain uses TRBV21-1 and TRBJ2-6. TRBV21-1 is termed a pseudogene. This CDR3 has 15 residues.

This sequence joins TRBV7-2 and TRBJ2-3; perhaps D is TRBD1 or TRBD2 (5 bases each). Looked up from germline, CDR1 is SGHTA and CDR2 is FQGNSA. The length of the CDR3 is 17 residues. The ends were cut back, 3 bases at V and 2 bases at J, with 18 bases in the middle. DNA for the CDR3: TGTGCCAGCAGCTTTGAGGGGCTAGCCTATTTCACAGATACGCAGTATTTT. Its translation is CASSFEGLAYFTDTQYF.

The chain recombines TRBV27 with TRBJ2-7; perhaps TRBD2 as D (5 bases). Germline V gene data show CDR1 as MNHEY and CDR2 as SMNVEV (reference sequence). This CDR3 is 15 amino acids long. The V gene lost 2 bases and the J gene lost 3 bases, with 14 bases spanning the gap. The CDR3 loop is CASSLLPTSGYEQYF. DNA for the CDR3: TGTGCCAGCAGTTTACTACCCACTAGTGGCTACGAGCAGTACTTC.

This clonotype has at least ten counts. This sequence joins TRBV2 and TRBJ2-1; D is tentatively TRBD1 or TRBD2 (7 bases each). V was cut by 10 bases and J by 3 bases, with 22 bases left in between. The CDR3 is 16 residues long. CDR1 SNHLY and CDR2 FYNNEI come from the germline V gene. The CDR3 here is CAISGGGTDFYNEQFF. The CDR3 DNA sequence: TGTGCCATCTCAGGGGGAGGGACAGACTTCTACAATGAGCAGTTCTTC.

The chain joins TRBV6-1 to TRBJ2-2, with TRBD2 identical over 14 bases. Germline CDR1 reads MNHNS; CDR2 reads SASEGT. The ends lost 6 bases at V and 1 base at J; junction bases unmatched: 4. CDR3 length equals 17 residues. CDR3 in amino acids: CASSSTSGRGNTGELFF. The CDR3 coding sequence is TGTGCCAGCAGCTCGACTAGCGGGAGGGGGAACACCGGGGAGCTGTTTTTT.

This clonotype appeared many times. The chain combines TRBV7-6 with TRBJ1-6, with D uncertain. The ends were cut back, 4 bases at V and 0 bases at J, with 7 bases in the middle. The V gene's germline CDR1 is SGHVS and CDR2 FNYEAQ. This CDR3 is built from 15 residues. CDR3 in DNA: TGTGCCAGCAGCTGGGGTTTCTCCTATAATTCACCCCTCCACTTT. Protein product: CASSWGFSYNSPLHF.

This clonotype was observed a handful of times. This rearrangement joins TRBV7-8 to TRBJ1-1, with D possibly matching TRBD1 (5 bases). Germline loops: CDR1 SGHVS, CDR2 FQNEAQ. V was trimmed by 1 base and J by 7 bases, leaving 13 bases between them. The CDR3 extends over 14 amino acids. In DNA form, the CDR3 reads TGTGCCAGCAGCTTAGTAGGGGAGAGGGGTGAAGCTTTCTTT. Residues: CASSLVGERGEAFF.

There are many counts of this clonotype. This chain joins TRBV20-1 and TRBJ2-1; possibly TRBD1 for D (5 bases). Trimming removed 0 bases from V and 8 bases from J, with 20 bases in between. Looked up from germline, CDR1 is DFQATT and CDR2 is SNEGSKA (reference sequence). This CDR3 has 16 amino acids. CDR3 sequence: CSARDGRVRSSYEQFF. In DNA form, the CDR3 reads TGCAGTGCTAGAGATGGCAGGGTCAGGTCATCATATGAGCAGTTCTTC.

CDR3 loop: CASSSGRAERSEQFF. CDR3 sequence (DNA): TGCGCCAGCAGTAGCGGGAGGGCCGAGAGGAGTGAGCAGTTCTTC. The rearrangement uses TRBV10-2 and TRBJ2-1; 10 positions match TRBD2. The V segment lost 5 bases and the J segment 9 bases; nucleotides outside the gene matches: 10. The CDR3 consists of 15 residues. Germline V CDR1 and CDR2: WSHSY, SAAADI.

The CDR3 here is CASSTLQGVGTQYF. For the CDR3, the DNA is TGTGCCAGCAGCACACTACAGGGAGTGGGGACCCAGTACTTC. The rearrangement links TRBV11-2 to TRBJ2-5, with a possible D match to TRBD1 (6 bases). The CDR3 totals 14 residues. Germline CDR1 SGHAT, CDR2 FQNNGV. V was clipped by 5 bases and J by 7 bases, with 17 bases between them.

The sample holds a few counts of this clonotype. The J gene is TRBJ1-1, the V gene TRBV7-8; no definite D call. V was clipped by 3 bases and J by 6 bases, with 5 bases between them. Germline loops: CDR1 SGHVS, CDR2 FQNEAQ. The CDR3 length is 11 residues. The CDR3 coding sequence is TGTGCCAGCAGCTTTAGGTCTGAAGCTTTCTTT. This sequence encodes CASSFRSEAFF.

This clonotype appeared many times. The rearrangement joins TRBV28 to TRBJ2-3; 10 bases are shared with TRBD2. J gave up 5 bases and V 5 bases, and 10 bases lay outside the gene matches. The CDR3 contains 16 residues. Germline V gene data show CDR1 as MDHEN and CDR2 as SYDVKM. The CDR3 reads CASSASLAGELDTQYF. In DNA form, the CDR3 reads TGTGCCAGCAGTGCGTCTCTAGCGGGAGAGTTAGATACGCAGTATTTT.

This clonotype was seen more than once but under ten times. J is TRBJ2-7 and V is TRBV7-9; D not certain. The CDR3 runs to 15 residues. V lost 5 bases and J 3 bases, leaving 17 bases between the germline ends. CDR1 SEHNR and CDR2 FQNEAQ come from the germline V gene (reference sequence). CDR3 sequence reads: CASSNMGFGVYEQYF. The CDR3 region has the DNA TGTGCCAGCAGCAACATGGGTTTTGGGGTCTACGAGCAGTACTTC.